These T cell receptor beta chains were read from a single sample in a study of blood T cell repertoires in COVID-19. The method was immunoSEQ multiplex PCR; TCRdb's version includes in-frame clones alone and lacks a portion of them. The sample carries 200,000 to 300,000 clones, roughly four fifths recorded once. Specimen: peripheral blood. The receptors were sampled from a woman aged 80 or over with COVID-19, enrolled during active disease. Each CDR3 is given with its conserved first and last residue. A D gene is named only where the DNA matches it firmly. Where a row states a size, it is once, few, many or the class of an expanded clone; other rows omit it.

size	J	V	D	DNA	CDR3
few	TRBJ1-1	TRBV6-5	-	TGTGCCAGCACCCCCAGTTACAGCGCGGGTGAAGCTTTCTTT	CASTPSYSAGEAFF
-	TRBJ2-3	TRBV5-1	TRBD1	TGCGCCAGCAGCCCCGGGACAGGCCTTTCCCACTCGAATACGCAGTATTTT	CASSPGTGLSHSNTQYF
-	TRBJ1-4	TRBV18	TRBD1	TGTGCCAGCTCACGGGACAGGGGTCCTGAAAAACTGTTTTTT	CASSRDRGPEKLFF
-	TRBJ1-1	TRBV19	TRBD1	TGTGCCAGTACTCCACCGGACAGGGGAGCTTTCTTT	CASTPPDRGAFF
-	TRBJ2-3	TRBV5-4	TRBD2	TGTGCCAGCAGCTCTAGCGGGAGGGCGGGGGTCACAGATACGCAGTATTTT	CASSSSGRAGVTDTQYF
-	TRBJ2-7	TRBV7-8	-	TGTGCCAGCAGCCTCTTAAACGAGCAGTACTTC	CASSLLNEQYF
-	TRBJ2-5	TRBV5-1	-	TGCGCCAGCAGCCCCCAGGGGAGCGAGACCCAGTACTTC	CASSPQGSETQYF
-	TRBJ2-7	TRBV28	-	TGTGCCAGCAGTTCCCCTAGATCTTCCTACGAGCAGTACTTC	CASSSPRSSYEQYF
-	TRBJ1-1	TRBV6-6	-	TGTGCCAGCAGTACGACAGAGAGGACTGAAGCTTTCTTT	CASSTTERTEAFF
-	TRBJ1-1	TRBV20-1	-	TGCAGTGCTATTGACGAGGACAGAGATTCTGACTCTGAAGCTTTCTTT	CSAIDEDRDSDSEAFF
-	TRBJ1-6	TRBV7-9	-	TGTGCCAGCAGCCGAGTAACGGATTCACCCCTCCACTTT	CASSRVTDSPLHF
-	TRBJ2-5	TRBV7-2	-	TGTGCCAGCAGCTTAGCAGGGGCCCTGGCAGAGACCCAGTACTTC	CASSLAGALAETQYF
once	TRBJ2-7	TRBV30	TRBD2	TGTGCCTGGAGTCTGGGGGGGAGTAACTACGAGCAGTACTTC	CAWSLGGSNYEQYF
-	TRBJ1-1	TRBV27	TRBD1	TGTGCCAGCAGTTTCCGCGGGACAGGGAACACTGAAGCTTTCTTT	CASSFRGTGNTEAFF
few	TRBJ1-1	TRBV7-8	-	TGTGCCAGCAGCCCCGGCAGGGTGGGGAACACTGAAGCTTTCTTT	CASSPGRVGNTEAFF
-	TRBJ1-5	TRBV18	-	TGTGCCAGCTCGCCCCAGGGCCTTGATAGCAATCAGCCCCAGCATTTT	CASSPQGLDSNQPQHF
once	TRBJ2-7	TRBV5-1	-	TGCGCCAGCAGCCCGCTGGTCGGGGGCTACGAGCAGTACTTC	CASSPLVGGYEQYF
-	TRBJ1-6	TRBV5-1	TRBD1	TGCGCCAGCAGCACCTCAGGGGGCGATTCACCCCTCCACTTT	CASSTSGGDSPLHF